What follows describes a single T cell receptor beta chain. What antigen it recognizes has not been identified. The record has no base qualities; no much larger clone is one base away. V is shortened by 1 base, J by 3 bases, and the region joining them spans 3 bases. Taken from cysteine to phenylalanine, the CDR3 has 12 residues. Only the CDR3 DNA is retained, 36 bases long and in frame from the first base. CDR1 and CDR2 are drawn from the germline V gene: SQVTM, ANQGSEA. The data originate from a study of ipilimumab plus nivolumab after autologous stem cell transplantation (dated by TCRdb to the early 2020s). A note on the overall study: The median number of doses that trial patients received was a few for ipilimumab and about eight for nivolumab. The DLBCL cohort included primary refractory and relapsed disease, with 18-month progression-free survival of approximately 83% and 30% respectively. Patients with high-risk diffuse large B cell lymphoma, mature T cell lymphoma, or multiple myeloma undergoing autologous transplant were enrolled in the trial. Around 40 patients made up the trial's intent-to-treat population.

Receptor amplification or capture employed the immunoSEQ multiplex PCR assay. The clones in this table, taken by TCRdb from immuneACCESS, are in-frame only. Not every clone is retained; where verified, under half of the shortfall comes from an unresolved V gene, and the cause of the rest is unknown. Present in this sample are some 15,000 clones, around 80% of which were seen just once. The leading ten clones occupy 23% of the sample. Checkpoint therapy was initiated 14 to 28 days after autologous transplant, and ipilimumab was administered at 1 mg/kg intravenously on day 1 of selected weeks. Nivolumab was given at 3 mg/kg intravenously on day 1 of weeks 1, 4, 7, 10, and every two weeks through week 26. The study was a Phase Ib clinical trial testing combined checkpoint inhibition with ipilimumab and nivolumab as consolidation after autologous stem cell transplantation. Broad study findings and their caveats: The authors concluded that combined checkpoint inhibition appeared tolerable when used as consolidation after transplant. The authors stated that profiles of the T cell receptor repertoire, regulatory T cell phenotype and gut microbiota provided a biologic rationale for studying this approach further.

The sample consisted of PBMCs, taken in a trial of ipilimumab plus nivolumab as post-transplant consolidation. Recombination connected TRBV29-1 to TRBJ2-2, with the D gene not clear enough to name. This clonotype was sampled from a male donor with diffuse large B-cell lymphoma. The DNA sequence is TGCAGCGTTGAAGTACACACCGGGGAGCTGTTTTTT. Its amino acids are CSVEVHTGELFF.